The 18 T cell receptor beta chains below were found in one sample sequenced in a study of radiotherapy plus CTLA-4 blockade in lung cancer. The method was immunoSEQ multiplex PCR; TCRdb's version includes in-frame clones alone and lacks a portion of them. The sample has about 120,000 clones, around 89% seen once. This material consisted of peripheral blood, taken from a patient treated with radiotherapy plus ipilimumab. The receptors derive from a human donor with non-small cell lung cancer that progressed on radiotherapy plus ipilimumab.

This rearrangement joins TRBV5-4 to TRBJ2-2, with D unresolved. CDR1 is SGHNT and CDR2 is YYREEE in the germline V gene (reference sequence). V was shortened by 0 bases and J by 5 bases, with 8 bases between the two germline ends. The CDR3 is 14 amino acids. The CDR3 DNA reads TGTGCCAGCAGCTTGGCCCACCAGACCGGGGAGCTGTTTTTT. It translates to CASSLAHQTGELFF. Full variable domain (missing parts from reference TRBV5-4 and TRBJ2-2): ETGVTQSPTHLIKTRGQQVTLRCSSQSGHNTVSWYQQALGQGPQFIFQYYREEENGRGNFPPRFSGLQFPNYSSELNVNALELDDSALYLCASSLAHQTGELFFGEGSRLTVL.

The chain carries TRBV19 and TRBJ2-3; 12 positions agree with TRBD2. Germline CDR1 and CDR2: LNHDA and SQIVND (reference sequence). V trimming: 5 bases; J trimming: 4 bases; junction bases outside the gene matches: 4. The CDR3 length is 15 residues. CDR3 bases: TGTGCCAGTAGTCACCTAGCGGGAGGGGCAGATACGCAGTATTTT. Protein: CASSHLAGGADTQYF.

The CDR3 DNA sequence: TGTGCCAGCAGCCCCGCAGGGTTAGCGGGAAACACCATATATTTT. As protein: CASSPAGLAGNTIYF. This chain links TRBV6-5 with TRBJ1-3; TRBD1 is a possible D gene (5 bases). From germline, CDR1 is MNHEY and CDR2 SVGAGI. This CDR3 spans 15 amino acids. The V and J ends lost 6 bases and 4 bases respectively, with 16 bases between them.

V and J are TRBV19 and TRBJ2-1; D call uncertain. Trimming took 6 bases from V and 2 from J, leaving 14 bases between them. This CDR3 spans 15 amino acids. In germline, CDR1 is LNHDA, CDR2 SQIVND (reference sequence). DNA of the CDR3: TGTGCCAGTAGATCCTTTGCGGTTCCCTACAATGAGCAGTTCTTC. Amino acid sequence: CASRSFAVPYNEQFF. Supplemented by reference TRBV19 and TRBJ2-1, the full variable domain reads DGGITQSPKYLFRKEGQNVTLSCEQNLNHDAMYWYRQDPGQGLRLIYYSQIVNDFQKGDIAEGYSVSREKKESFPLTVTSAQKNPTAFYLCASRSFAVPYNEQFFGPGTRLTVL.

V gene TRBV2 combines with J gene TRBJ1-2; 8 bases align to TRBD1. Trimming at V came to 3 bases and at J to 8 bases, leaving 14 bases not matched to a gene. Germline CDR1 and CDR2: SNHLY and FYNNEI. The CDR3 runs to 16 residues. CDR3 in DNA: TGTGCCAGCAGTGACTCTCCGGGACAGGCGGGTAGCGGCTACACCTTC. This sequence encodes CASSDSPGQAGSGYTF.

This clone was observed a single time. The chain links TRBV9 to TRBJ2-5; 9 nucleotides agree with TRBD1. Germline values: CDR1 SGDLS, CDR2 YYNGEE. The CDR3 contains 14 residues. V was clipped by 3 bases and J by 5 bases; unmatched bases: 5. The CDR3 nucleotides are TGTGCCAGCAGCGCGACAGGGGGTAGGGAGACCCAGTACTTC. Its protein product is CASSATGGRETQYF.

The chain combines TRBV30 with TRBJ2-7; 7 bases line up with TRBD2. Germline V gene lookup returns CDR1 GTSNPN and CDR2 SVGIG (reference sequence). The CDR3 consists of 14 residues. The V segment lost 3 bases and the J segment 0 bases; nucleotides outside the gene matches: 5. CDR3 in amino acids: CAWSHPSGSYEQYF. For the CDR3, the DNA is TGTGCCTGGAGCCACCCTAGCGGCTCCTACGAGCAGTACTTC.

The V and J genes are TRBV6-5 and TRBJ2-1, with TRBD1 matching 8 bases. V was clipped by 5 bases and J by 7 bases; unmatched bases: 7. The length of the CDR3 is 14 residues. The germline V gene has CDR1 MNHEY and CDR2 SVGAGI. CDR3 in amino acids: CASSEVQGANEQFF. The CDR3 nucleotides read TGTGCCAGCAGTGAAGTCCAGGGGGCAAATGAGCAGTTCTTC.

This clone was recorded only once. This chain uses TRBV18 with TRBJ1-2, with TRBD1 matching over 8 bases. The CDR3 loop spans 14 amino acids. Trimming took 4 bases from V and 3 from J; bases not matched to a gene: 4. Germline V gene lookup returns CDR1 KGHSH and CDR2 LQKENI. The CDR3 DNA reads as TGTGCCAGCTCACTCGACAGGGGTGACTATGGCTACACCTTC. Protein product: CASSLDRGDYGYTF.

The chain uses TRBV5-1 and TRBJ2-1; D not certain. The V gene lost 2 bases and the J gene lost 2 bases, with 14 bases spanning the gap. Germline lookup yields CDR1 SGHRS and CDR2 YFSETQ. The CDR3 has 16 residues. The DNA for the CDR3 is TGCGCCAGCAGCTTTGGACGTCGCCCAGCCTACAATGAGCAGTTCTTC. It encodes CASSFGRRPAYNEQFF.

V and J are TRBV29-1 and TRBJ2-7, with 10 bases matching TRBD2. This CDR3 is built from 14 residues. Germline V gene data show CDR1 as SQVTM and CDR2 as ANQGSEA. V dropped 6 bases and J dropped 3; count of bases not matched to a gene: 8. CDR3 in DNA: TGCAGCGTCTTAATAGCGGGAGGCATCTACGAGCAGTACTTC. Protein product: CSVLIAGGIYEQYF.

The V gene is TRBV6-1, the J gene TRBJ2-7; unclear D gene. This CDR3 has 12 residues. With 11 bases removed from V and 3 bases from J, the gap between germline ends came to 14 bases. CDR1 and CDR2 from the germline V gene are MNHNS and SASEGT. CDR3 sequence: CAAKAADYEQYF. The CDR3 coding sequence is TGTGCCGCCAAAGCTGCTGACTACGAGCAGTACTTC.

This sequence joins TRBV5-1 and TRBJ2-3; 9 bases map to TRBD2. Germline V CDR1 and CDR2: SGHRS, YFSETQ. Unmatched junction bases numbered 5, after V lost 6 bases and J lost 0 bases. CDR3 length equals 15 residues. In DNA form, the CDR3 reads TGCGCCAGCACCACAAGCGGGAGGAGCACAGATACGCAGTATTTT. It codes for CASTTSGRSTDTQYF.

The rearrangement joins TRBV29-1 to TRBJ1-1; 8 bases align to TRBD1. Germline loops: CDR1 SQVTM, CDR2 ANQGSEA. The V segment lost 8 bases and the J segment 0 bases; nucleotides outside the gene matches: 5. This CDR3 has 13 amino acids. The CDR3: CSLNRGMNTEAFF. The DNA for the CDR3 is TGCAGCTTAAACAGGGGGATGAACACTGAAGCTTTCTTT.

V and J are TRBV5-1 and TRBJ2-6; maybe TRBD1 (5 bases). This CDR3 has 18 residues. Germline CDR1 and CDR2: SGHRS and YFSETQ. V lost 3 bases and J 0 bases, leaving 16 bases between the germline ends. The DNA for the CDR3 is TGCGCCAGCAGCTGGAATTTTCAGGGTTCCTCTGGGGCCAACGTCCTGACTTTC. Its translation: CASSWNFQGSSGANVLTF.

This clone was counted between two and nine times. The chain combines TRBV7-9 with TRBJ2-2, with D maybe TRBD2 (6 bases). Germline V gene sequence: CDR1 SEHNR, CDR2 FQNEAQ (reference sequence). This CDR3 contains 14 residues. V gave up 11 bases and J gave up 0 bases, with 13 bases separating them. The CDR3 sequence is CAGSSVPNTGELFF. In DNA form, the CDR3 reads TGTGCCGGCTCTAGCGTACCGAACACCGGGGAGCTGTTTTTT.

The CDR3 DNA reads TGCGCCAGCAGCGAACTAGCGGGAGGGCCGAACACCGGGGAGCTGTTTTTT. Translated: CASSELAGGPNTGELFF. The chain joins TRBV5-1 to TRBJ2-2; 13 bases are a match to TRBD2. The CDR3 is made up of 17 amino acids. Trimming at V came to 4 bases and at J to 0 bases, leaving 3 bases not matched to a gene. Germline values: CDR1 SGHRS, CDR2 YFSETQ.

The chain links TRBV9 to TRBJ2-3; the D is unclear. The CDR3 spans 14 residues. The V gene's germline CDR1 is SGDLS and CDR2 YYNGEE. Trimming pared 3 bases from V and 1 base from J, leaving 9 bases between. Here the CDR3 DNA reads TGTGCCAGCAGCGGAGGTATGGGCACAGATACGCAGTATTTT. The encoded protein is CASSGGMGTDTQYF.